The T cell receptor (beta chain) under discussion was sequenced for a study of T-cell memory formation after mild COVID-19 (dated by TCRdb to about 2021). Context from the whole study: Most TCR sequence clusters were specific to one of the two donors. Two young, previously healthy adult volunteers, one female and one male, were included in the cohort. T-cell clones expanding and contracting after mild COVID-19 in two donors were tracked by longitudinal TCRalpha and TCRbeta repertoire sequencing.

PBMCs were isolated by Ficoll-Paque density gradient centrifugation. Of note for this clonotype: The antigen it binds to is not known. Base qualities are missing; no much larger clone stands one base away.

Sequencing was carried out with an Illumina NovaSeq 6000. Using 5'RACE with constant-segment primers, TCRalpha and TCRbeta cDNA libraries were constructed, with sample barcodes and unique molecular identifiers added in the process. Trizol reagent was used to extract RNA from every sample. Amplification of the libraries took two PCR steps, and the second step added a second sample barcode plus Illumina TruSeq adapters. Sequencing of libraries was performed on an Illumina NovaSeq with 2 x 150 bp paired-end reads. Regarding the original processing steps: Demultiplexing of reads and collapsing into UMI-guided consensus sequences were performed with migec v1.2.7. With mixcr v2.1.11, UMI consensuses were aligned to TRA and TRB V and J templates and assembled into clonotypes. Expanded or contracted clonotypes were those called significant by both edgeR and NoisET, with noise models trained on biological replicates. For edgeR calls, a false discovery rate-adjusted p below 0.01 and a log2 fold-change threshold of 1 were applied. PCA with hierarchical clustering of max-normalized trajectories of the 1000 most abundant clonotypes was used as exploratory dynamics analysis. Separately sequenced CD4+ and CD8+ repertoires were used to assign the CD4 or CD8 phenotype of responding clones. The public reads were reprocessed in TCRdb via fastp at Q25 and MiXCR, keeping in-frame beta chains. Records with the same CDR3 protein are collapsed into one entry carrying the most frequent genes and DNA. The V and J calls follow TCRdb's processing rather than the paper's. Across this sample there are 250,000 to 350,000 distinct CDR3 sequences, with roughly 21% seen only once. The ten largest clones represent under 25% of the sample.

General study outcomes and caveats: Only a couple of mild cases were covered by the study, and larger cohorts that include severe cases with pre-infection samples were considered necessary. Some responding clones were detected in pre-infection memory, suggesting pre-existing cross-reactive memory T cells joined the SARS-CoV-2 response. SARS-CoV-2 specificity was not confirmed for the second-wave clones peaking on day 37. Contracting CD4+ clones appeared mostly in the CM and EM memory subsets, whereas CD8+ clones were enriched in EMRA. Balanced CD4/CD8 phenotypes were observed for clones contracting from day 15 to 85, whereas a bias towards CD4+ was observed for a second wave of clones expanding from day 15 to 37.

Deletion took 6 bases off V and 0 bases off J, with a span of 14 bases between the germline ends. The CDR3 sequence holds 15 residues, the cysteine and phenylalanine included. Solely the CDR3 DNA is kept, with 45 bases framed from the first base. Sequencing was done on a sample of PBMCs or a T cell subset sorted from them (not recorded which). The chain joins TRBV12-3 or TRBV12-4 to TRBJ1-1, with TRBD1 tentatively as D gene (5 bases match). This receptor was identified in a man aged 18-30 years who had mild COVID-19 (a few samples of this study predate the infection). The sample titles of this study are shuffled in the database, so cell type and time point are left out; the donor was told from shared clones. The CDR3 reads CASSRMGPMNTEAFF. The DNA is as follows: TGTGCCAGCAGCCGAATGGGACCGATGAACACTGAAGCTTTCTTT.